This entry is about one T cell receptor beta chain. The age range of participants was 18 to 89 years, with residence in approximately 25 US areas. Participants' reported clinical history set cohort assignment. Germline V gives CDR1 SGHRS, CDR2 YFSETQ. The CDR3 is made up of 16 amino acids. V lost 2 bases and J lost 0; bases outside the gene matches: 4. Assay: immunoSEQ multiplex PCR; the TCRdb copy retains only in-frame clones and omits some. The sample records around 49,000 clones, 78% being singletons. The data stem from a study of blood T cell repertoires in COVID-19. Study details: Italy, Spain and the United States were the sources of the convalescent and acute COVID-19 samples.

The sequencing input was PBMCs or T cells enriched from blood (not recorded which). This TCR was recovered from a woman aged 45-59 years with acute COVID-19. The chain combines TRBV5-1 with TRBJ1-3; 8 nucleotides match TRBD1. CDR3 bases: TGCGCCAGCAGCTTCACCGACAGGGGCTCTGGAAACACCATATATTTT. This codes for CASSFTDRGSGNTIYF. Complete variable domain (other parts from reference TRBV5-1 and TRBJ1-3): KAGVTQTPRYLIKTRGQQVTLSCSPISGHRSVSWYQQTPGQGLQFLFEYFSETQRNKGNFPGRFSGRQFSNSRSEMNVSTLELGDSALYLCASSFTDRGSGNTIYFGEGSWLTVV.